Sequencing of this T cell receptor beta chain was carried out in a study of blood T cells in healthy people across ages. PCR was performed a second time for about 7 to 11 cycles using a sample-barcoded 5' primer and a J-beta primer mix. The template-switch adaptor, which had 12 random nucleotides, put a tag on each cDNA molecule. TCRdb processed the 5' RACE reads anew with MiXCR; each CDR3 protein has one entry. The repertoire holds 650,000 to 900,000 distinct CDR3 sequences, with about 62% as singletons. The source material was blood. The sequence came from a young man in good health.

This chain's CDR3 is CASSSTGTGGVETQYF. As DNA, the CDR3 is TGTGCCAGCAGTTCGACCGGGACAGGGGGCGTAGAGACCCAGTACTTC. V and J are TRBV2 and TRBJ2-5, with 12 bases matching TRBD1. The CDR3 spans 16 residues. V gave up 5 bases and J gave up 4 bases; unmatched junction bases: 8. The germline gives CDR1 SNHLY, CDR2 FYNNEI.